This T cell receptor beta chain was recorded in a study of a mutant IDH1 vaccine in newly diagnosed glioma. In the study overall: Once 4-6 weeks had passed after radiotherapy alone, vaccination started, or it started with temozolomide cycles. Previous treatment comprised radiotherapy, temozolomide, or both, mostly both. Study findings and constraints: Pseudoprogression apparently lacked any relation to changes in top peripheral T cell clonotypes.

CDR1 MNHNY and CDR2 SVGAGI come from the germline V gene (reference sequence). The CDR3 extends over 14 amino acids. V gave up 6 bases and J gave up 6 bases; unmatched junction bases: 10. Comment on this clone: Its antigen remains unidentified.

Produced via immunoSEQ multiplex PCR; TCRdb's table is partial and in-frame only. This table holds 110,000 or so clones, roughly 90% found once. Time point indicated: week 11, during vaccination. Every vaccine dose comprised 300 ug of mutant IDH1 20-mer peptide plus topical imiquimod. The sequence derives from a woman aged 45 to 65 with glioma. The sample in question was PBMCs, obtained from a glioma patient whose treatment included an IDH1 peptide vaccine. The chain carries TRBV6-6 and TRBJ1-2, with 7 bases fitting TRBD1. The CDR3 reads CASRRGTEKHGYTF. The CDR3 region has the DNA TGTGCCAGCAGAAGAGGGACAGAAAAACATGGCTACACCTTC.